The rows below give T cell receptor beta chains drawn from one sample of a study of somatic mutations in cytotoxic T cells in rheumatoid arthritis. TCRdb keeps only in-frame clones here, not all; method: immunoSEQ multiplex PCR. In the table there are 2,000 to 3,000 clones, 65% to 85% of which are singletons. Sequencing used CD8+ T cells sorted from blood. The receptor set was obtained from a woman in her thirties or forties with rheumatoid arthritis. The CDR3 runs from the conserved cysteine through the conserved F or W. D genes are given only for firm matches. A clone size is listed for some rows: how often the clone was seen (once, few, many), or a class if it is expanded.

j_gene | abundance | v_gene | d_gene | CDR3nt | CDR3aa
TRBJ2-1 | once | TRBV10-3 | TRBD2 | TGTGCCATCAGGGAGGGGACTAGCGGGGGTCCCCTTTGGAATGAGCAGTTCTTC | CAIREGTSGGPLWNEQFF
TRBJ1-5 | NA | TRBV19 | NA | TGTGCCAGTAGTATCATACCCGGGGGCAATCAGCCCCAGCATTTT | CASSIIPGGNQPQHF
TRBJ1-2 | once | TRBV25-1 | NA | TGTGCCAGCACCCTAGGGGCAGGCGGAGGCTACACCTTC | CASTLGAGGGYTF
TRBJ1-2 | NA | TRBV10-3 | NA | TGTGCCATCAGTGAAAGTTCCGGGGGGCGAAATGGCTACACCTTC | CAISESSGGRNGYTF
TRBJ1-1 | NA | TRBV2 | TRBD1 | TGTGCCAGCAGTGAAATGGGTCAGGGGGCGTACATGAACACTGAAGCTTTCTTT | CASSEMGQGAYMNTEAFF
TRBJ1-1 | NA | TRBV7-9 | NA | TGTGCCAGCAGTTTAATTGGGGGGACTGCTGGAAGGGTTGAAGCTTTCTTT | CASSLIGGTAGRVEAFF
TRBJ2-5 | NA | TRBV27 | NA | TGTGCCAGCAGCCGGACAGCTCAAGAGACCCAGTACTTC | CASSRTAQETQYF
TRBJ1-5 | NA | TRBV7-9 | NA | TGTGCCAGCAGCCGCTGGGGGGATCAGCCCCAGCATTTT | CASSRWGDQPQHF
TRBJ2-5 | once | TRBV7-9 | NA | TGTGCCAGCAGCCCCCCTACCCAGGGTGGGAAAGAAGAGACCCAGTACTTC | CASSPPTQGGKEETQYF
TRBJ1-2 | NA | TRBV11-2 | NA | TGTGCCAGCAGCTTCGAGACAGGACCGATAAACTATGGCTACACCTTC | CASSFETGPINYGYTF
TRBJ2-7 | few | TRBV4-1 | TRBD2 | TGCGCCAGCAGCCAAGATTTAGCGGGAATTATCTACGAGCAGTACTTC | CASSQDLAGIIYEQYF
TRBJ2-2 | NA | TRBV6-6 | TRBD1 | TGTGCCAGCAGTCCCGGGACAGCGAACACCGGGGAGCTGTTTTTT | CASSPGTANTGELFF
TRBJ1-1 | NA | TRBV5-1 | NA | TGCGCCAGCAGCTTGGGAGCGCGGGGGGGTTACACTGAAGCTTTCTTT | CASSLGARGGYTEAFF
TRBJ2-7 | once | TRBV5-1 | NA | TGCGCCAGCAGCTTGGGGACAGGTCCGGGGGACGAGCAGTACTTC | CASSLGTGPGDEQYF
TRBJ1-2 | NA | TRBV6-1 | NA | TGTGCCAGCAGTGAAGAAGAGGGCAGAGGCTATGGCTACACCTTC | CASSEEEGRGYGYTF
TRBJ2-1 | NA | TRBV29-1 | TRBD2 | TGCAGCGTTTATACGGGAGGGGGTGGCTCCTACAATGAGCAGTTCTTC | CSVYTGGGGSYNEQFF
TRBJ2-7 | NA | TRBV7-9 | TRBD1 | TGTGCCAGCAGCCCGGACAGGGTCGAGCAGTACTTC | CASSPDRVEQYF
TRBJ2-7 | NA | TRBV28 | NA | TGTGCCAGCAGTTTAGGGGCTTACGAGCAGTACTTC | CASSLGAYEQYF
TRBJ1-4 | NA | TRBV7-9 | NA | TGTGCCAGCAGCTTAGGGCGACAGGCTCCAAGTCGCGAAAAACTGTTTTTT | CASSLGRQAPSREKLFF
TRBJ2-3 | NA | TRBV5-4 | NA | TGTGCCAGCAGCTTAAGGGGGAGTGAATCAGATACGCAGTATTTT | CASSLRGSESDTQYF
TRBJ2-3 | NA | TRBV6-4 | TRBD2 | TGTGCCAGCAGCCGGACTAGCGGACCCACAGATACGCAGTATTTT | CASSRTSGPTDTQYF
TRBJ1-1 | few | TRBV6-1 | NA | TGTGCCAGCAGTTCAGGGGAGAACACTGAAGCTTTCTTT | CASSSGENTEAFF
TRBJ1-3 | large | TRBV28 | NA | TGTGCCAGCAGCCCAGGGTTTTCTGGAAACACCATATATTTT | CASSPGFSGNTIYF
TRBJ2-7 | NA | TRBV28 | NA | TGTGCCAGCCACAAAACGGACTCTACCTACGAGCAGTACTTC | CASHKTDSTYEQYF
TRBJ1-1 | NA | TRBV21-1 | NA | TGTGCCAGCAGGAAGGGGGACAGAACGATGAACACTGAAGCTTTCTTT | CASRKGDRTMNTEAFF
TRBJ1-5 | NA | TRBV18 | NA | TGTGCCAGCTCACATGAGGGGGATAGCAATCAGCCCCAGCATTTT | CASSHEGDSNQPQHF
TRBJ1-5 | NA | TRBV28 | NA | TGTGCCAGCAGGCAGGGTGGGAACAATCAGCCCCAGCATTTT | CASRQGGNNQPQHF
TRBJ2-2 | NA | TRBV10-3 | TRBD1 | TGTGCCATCGGATCGGGAACGGGACAGGGGCTCCCGTCGAGCACCGGGGAGCTGTTTTTT | CAIGSGTGQGLPSSTGELFF
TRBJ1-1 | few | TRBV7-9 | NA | TGTGCCAGCAGCTTAGAGGGAGGGAACACTGAAGCTTTCTTT | CASSLEGGNTEAFF
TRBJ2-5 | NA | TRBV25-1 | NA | TGTGCCAGCAGTGAGATGGAGGGAAGGGGCCCCGCGGTTGAGACCCAGTACTTC | CASSEMEGRGPAVETQYF
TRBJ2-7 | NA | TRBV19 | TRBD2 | TGTGCCAGTAGTCTTACTAGCGGGATTAGCTCCTACGAGCAGTACTTC | CASSLTSGISSYEQYF
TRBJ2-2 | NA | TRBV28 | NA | TGTGCCAGCAGCTCCCGTTCAGCGGCCGGGGAGCTGTTTTTT | CASSSRSAAGELFF
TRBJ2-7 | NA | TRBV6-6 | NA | TGTGCCAGCAGTTACGGGGCACCGTCCTCCTACGAGCAGTACTTC | CASSYGAPSSYEQYF
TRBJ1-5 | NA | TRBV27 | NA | TGTGCCAGCAGTTTATCTGGGGCGGAGCAGCCCCAGCATTTT | CASSLSGAEQPQHF
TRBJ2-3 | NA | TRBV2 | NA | TGTGCCAGTACGACTGCAACTAGCACAGATACGCAGTATTTT | CASTTATSTDTQYF
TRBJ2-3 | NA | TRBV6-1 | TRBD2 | TGTGCCAGCAGGGAACTAGCGGGGGGGCCAGATACGCAGTATTTT | CASRELAGGPDTQYF
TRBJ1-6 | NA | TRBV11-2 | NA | TGTGCCAGCAGCTTACCAGGGGATTCACCCCTCCACTTT | CASSLPGDSPLHF
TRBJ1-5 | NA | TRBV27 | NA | TGTGCCAGCAGTTTATCGGCCAGCAATCAGCCCCAGCATTTT | CASSLSASNQPQHF
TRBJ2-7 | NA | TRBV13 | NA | TGTGCCAGCAGCTCCGGGACAACCTACGAGCAGTACTTC | CASSSGTTYEQYF
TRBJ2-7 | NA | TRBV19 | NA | TGTGCCAGTAGTATCACGGGATCCACCTACGAGCAGTACTTC | CASSITGSTYEQYF
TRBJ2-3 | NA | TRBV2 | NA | TGTGCCAGCATCCTAAGGGGACTGCCGGTCACAGATACGCAGTATTTT | CASILRGLPVTDTQYF
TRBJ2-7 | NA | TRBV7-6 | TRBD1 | TGTGCCAGCAGCTCGGGACAGGGGACTTACGAGCAGTACTTC | CASSSGQGTYEQYF
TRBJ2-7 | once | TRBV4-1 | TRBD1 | TGCGCCAGCAGCGGGACAGGGGGCTCCTACGAGCAGTACTTC | CASSGTGGSYEQYF
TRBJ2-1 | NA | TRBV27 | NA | TGTGCCAGCAGGTACTCTTCCTACAATGAGCAGTTCTTC | CASRYSSYNEQFF
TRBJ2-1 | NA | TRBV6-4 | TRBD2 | TGTGCCAGCAGTCGTCTAGCGGGAGGGCCCAATGAGCAGTTCTTC | CASSRLAGGPNEQFF
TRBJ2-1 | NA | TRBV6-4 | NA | TGTGCCAGCAGTGACTCGGGTCTAGGGGATGGGGATGAGCAGTTCTTC | CASSDSGLGDGDEQFF
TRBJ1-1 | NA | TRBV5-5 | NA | TGTGCCAGCAGCAGGGGCCCGAACACTGAAGCTTTCTTT | CASSRGPNTEAFF
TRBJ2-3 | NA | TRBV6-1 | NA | TGTGCCAGCAGTGAAGTAGGACCGGGAAATATAGATACGCAGTATTTT | CASSEVGPGNIDTQYF
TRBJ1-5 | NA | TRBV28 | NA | TGTGCCAGCAGTTTCTATAACCAGCCCCAGCATTTT | CASSFYNQPQHF
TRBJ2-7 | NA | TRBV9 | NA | TGTGCCAGCAGCGTAGGAGGGGGATTCTACGAGCAGTACTTC | CASSVGGGFYEQYF
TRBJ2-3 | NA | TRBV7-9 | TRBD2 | TGTGCCAGCAGTCTATTACCGGGGCTAGCGGGGGAGGCGGATACGCAGTATTTT | CASSLLPGLAGEADTQYF
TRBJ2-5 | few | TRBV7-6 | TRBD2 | TGTGCCAGCAGCTTAGTCTCTAGCGGGGGCTGGGGTGAGACCCAGTACTTC | CASSLVSSGGWGETQYF
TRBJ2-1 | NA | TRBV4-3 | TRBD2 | TGCGCCAGCAGCCAAGATACACTAGCGGGGGGGAATGAGCAGTTCTTC | CASSQDTLAGGNEQFF
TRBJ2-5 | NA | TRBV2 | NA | TGTGCCACCCGAGAGACCCAGTACTTC | CATRETQYF
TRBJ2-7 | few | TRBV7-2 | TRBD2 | TGTGCCAGCAGCTTATGGACTAGCGGAATCTACGAGCAGTACTTC | CASSLWTSGIYEQYF
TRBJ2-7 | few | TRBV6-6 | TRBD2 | TGTGCCAGCAGTTACTCGACCGCGGGAGGGAACGAGCAGTACTTC | CASSYSTAGGNEQYF
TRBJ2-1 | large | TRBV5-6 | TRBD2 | TGTGCCAGCAGCTCGACTAGCGGGATAGCTAGCTCCTACAATGAGCAGTTCTTC | CASSSTSGIASSYNEQFF
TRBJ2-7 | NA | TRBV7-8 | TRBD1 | TGTGCCAGCAGCTTAGGATCAGGGGGCAGCTACGAGCAGTACTTC | CASSLGSGGSYEQYF
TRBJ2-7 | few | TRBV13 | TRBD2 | TGTGCCAGCAGTCCCGCCGGGACTAGCGGGAGGGGCGAGCAGTACTTC | CASSPAGTSGRGEQYF